These 3 T cell receptor beta chains came from one sample sequenced in a study of T-cell memory formation after mild COVID-19. TCRdb analysed the 5' RACE reads with MiXCR anew, one entry per CDR3 protein. Of roughly 350,000 distinct CDR3 sequences in the sample, 25% to 30% are singletons; the top ten hold less than 15%. The sequenced material came from PBMCs or a T cell subset sorted from them (not recorded which). The origin of the receptors is an adult woman who had mild COVID-19 (a few samples of this study predate the infection). Cell type and time point are not known.

This sequence joins TRBV12-3 or TRBV12-4 and TRBJ2-2; possibly TRBD1 for D (5 bases). The length of the CDR3 is 16 residues. V was clipped by 6 bases and J by 4 bases, with 18 bases between them. CDR3 nucleotides: TGTGCCAGCAGGCTCCTTGAAGACAGTTTCACCGGGGAGCTGTTTTTT. It codes for CASRLLEDSFTGELFF.

This clonotype occurred a few times. The chain employs TRBV28 and TRBJ2-7; D is possibly TRBD1 or TRBD2 (5 bases each). Germline-derived CDR1 and CDR2 are MDHEN and SYDVKM. Trimming stripped 7 bases from V and 2 bases from J, with 15 bases between. This CDR3 is 14 amino acids long. This CDR3 reads CASIWRYRPYEQYF. DNA of the CDR3: TGTGCCAGCATCTGGAGGTACAGGCCCTACGAGCAGTACTTC.

This clonotype came up a few times. The rearrangement uses TRBV10-3 and TRBJ2-1; TRBD2 agrees at 7 bases. V gave up 3 bases and J gave up 6 bases; unmatched junction bases: 14. The CDR3 length is 17 residues. Germline CDR1 and CDR2: ENHRY and SYGVKD. The CDR3 DNA is TGTGCCATCAGTGAACCGGCCCTCGGGGGGTTATTCAATGAGCAGTTCTTC. Its translation is CAISEPALGGLFNEQFF.